This TCR beta chain was observed in a study of cytomegalovirus exposure and HLA in healthy donors. General study findings and limits: Reported results showed that the classifier diagnosed cytomegalovirus status with high specificity and sensitivity. The CMV antigen specificity of three CMV-associated chains was confirmed through in vitro analysis.

V lost 0 bases, J lost 10 bases, and 11 bases lay in between. The CDR3 is 13 residues long. Looked up from germline, CDR1 is SGHRS and CDR2 is YFSETQ. About this clone: Its antigen is unknown.

Clones were read by immunoSEQ multiplex PCR, and TCRdb kept only the in-frame ones, dropping some. This table has over 120,000 clones, 75% to 90% appearing once. Sequencing used PBMCs. This clonotype was sampled from a young woman in good health and CMV-seropositive. The chain has TRBV5-1 and TRBJ2-1; D call uncertain. In DNA form, the CDR3 reads TGCGCCAGCAGCTTGGACAGCTTCCAAGAGCAGTTCTTC. Its protein product is CASSLDSFQEQFF.